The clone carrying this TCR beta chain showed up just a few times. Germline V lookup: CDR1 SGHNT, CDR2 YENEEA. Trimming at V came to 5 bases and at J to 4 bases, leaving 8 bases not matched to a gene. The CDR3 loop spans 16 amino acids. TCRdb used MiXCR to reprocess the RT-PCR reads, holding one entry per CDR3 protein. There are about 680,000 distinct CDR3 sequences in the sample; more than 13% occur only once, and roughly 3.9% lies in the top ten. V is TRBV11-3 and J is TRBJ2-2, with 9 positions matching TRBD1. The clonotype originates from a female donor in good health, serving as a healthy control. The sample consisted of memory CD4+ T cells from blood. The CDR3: CASSQGTGRATGELFF. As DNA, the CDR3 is TGTGCCAGCAGCCAAGGGACAGGGAGAGCCACCGGGGAGCTGTTTTTT.